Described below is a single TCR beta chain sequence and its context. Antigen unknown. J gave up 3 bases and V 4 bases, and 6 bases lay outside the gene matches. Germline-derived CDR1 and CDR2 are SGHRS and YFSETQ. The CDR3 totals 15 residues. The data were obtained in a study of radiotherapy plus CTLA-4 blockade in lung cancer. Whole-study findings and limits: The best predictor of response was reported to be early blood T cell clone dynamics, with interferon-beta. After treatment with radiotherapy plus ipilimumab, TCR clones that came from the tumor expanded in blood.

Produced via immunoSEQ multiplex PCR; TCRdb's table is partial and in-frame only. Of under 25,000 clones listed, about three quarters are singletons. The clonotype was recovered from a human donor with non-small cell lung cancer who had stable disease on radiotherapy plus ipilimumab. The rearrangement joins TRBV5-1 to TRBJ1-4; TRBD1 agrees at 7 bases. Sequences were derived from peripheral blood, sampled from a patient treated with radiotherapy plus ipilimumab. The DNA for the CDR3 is TGCGCCAGCAGCCCGAGGGGGCCGGCTAATGAAAAACTGTTTTTT. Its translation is CASSPRGPANEKLFF.